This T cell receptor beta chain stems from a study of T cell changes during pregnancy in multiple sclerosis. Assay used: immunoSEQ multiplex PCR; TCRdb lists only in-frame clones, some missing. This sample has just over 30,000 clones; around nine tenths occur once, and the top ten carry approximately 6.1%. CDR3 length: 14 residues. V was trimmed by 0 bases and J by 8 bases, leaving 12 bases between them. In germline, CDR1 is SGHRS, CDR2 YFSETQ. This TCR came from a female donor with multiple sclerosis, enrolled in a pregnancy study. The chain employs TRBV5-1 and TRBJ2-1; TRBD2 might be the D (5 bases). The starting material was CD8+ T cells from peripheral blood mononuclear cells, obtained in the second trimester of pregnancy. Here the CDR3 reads CASSLAGGLDEQFF. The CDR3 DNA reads TGCGCCAGCAGCTTGGCCGGTGGACTCGATGAGCAGTTCTTC.